This entry features one T cell receptor (beta chain) sequence. Its matching antigen is unknown. Method: immunoSEQ multiplex PCR; TCRdb's copy keeps in-frame clones and lacks some. Here the sample spans about 43,000 clones, 75% to 95% being singletons. This sample is part of a study of T cells in localized non-small cell lung cancer. Study-level points and caveats: The study sequenced only one region of the tumor. As a result, intratumor heterogeneity could not be excluded and remains possible. Researchers found a median around 50 of the top 100 tumor clones in adjacent lung.

The sequence was collected from a woman aged 40 to 75 with stage II lung adenocarcinoma. Source: PBMCs, taken before any cancer treatment.

Written as DNA, the CDR3 is TGTGCCAGCAGTTTGGTAGGGTTGGGGTACAATGAGCAGTTCTTC. This encodes CASSLVGLGYNEQFF. The chain recombines TRBV28 with TRBJ2-1; D gene unclear. Per the germline V gene, CDR1 is MDHEN and CDR2 is SYDVKM. V was cut by 3 bases and J by 4 bases, with 13 bases left in between. The CDR3 totals 15 residues.